This entry describes one T cell receptor (beta chain). At one boundary the junction diverges from the germline segment, which might be a read error. Alongside a J-beta primer mix, a sample-barcoded 5' primer served in a second PCR lasting about 7 to 11 cycles. MiXCR, applied by TCRdb to the 5' RACE reads, yields one record per CDR3 protein. The table lists hundreds of thousands of distinct CDR3 sequences, 55% to 65% of them singletons. CDR3 size: 14 residues. The germline CDR1 and CDR2 sequences are SGHRS and YFSETQ. The data were obtained in a study of blood T cells in healthy people across ages. The sample comprised blood. The TCR originated in a man between 25 and 39 years old in good health. The chain carries TRBV5-1 and TRBJ1-1, with TRBD1 as a possible D gene (6 bases). CDR3 bases: TGCGCCAGCAACAGGGCCACAGGCGGCACTGGAGCTTTCTTT. It encodes CASNRATGGTGAFF.